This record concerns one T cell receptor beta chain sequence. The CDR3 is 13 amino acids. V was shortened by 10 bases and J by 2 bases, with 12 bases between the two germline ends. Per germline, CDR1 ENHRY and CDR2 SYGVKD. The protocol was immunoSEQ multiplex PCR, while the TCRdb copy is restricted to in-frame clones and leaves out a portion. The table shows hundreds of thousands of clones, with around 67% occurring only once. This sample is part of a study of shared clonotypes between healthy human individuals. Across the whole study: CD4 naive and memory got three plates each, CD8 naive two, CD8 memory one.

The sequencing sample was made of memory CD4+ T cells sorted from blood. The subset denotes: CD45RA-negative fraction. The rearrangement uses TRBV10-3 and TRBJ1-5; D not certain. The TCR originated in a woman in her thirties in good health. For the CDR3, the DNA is TGTGCCACCGGGGAGGTTGGCAATCAGCCCCAGCATTTT. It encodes CATGEVGNQPQHF.